This T cell receptor (beta chain) was observed in a study of T cells in narcolepsy. Overall study findings and caveats: Autoreactive clonotypes reportedly recurred in blood of same and different patients, not controls. HCRT-specific and TRIB2-specific autoreactive clonotypes appeared among same-patient CSF and blood CD4+ clonotypes.

The repertoire was sequenced with immunoSEQ multiplex PCR; TCRdb's copy has only in-frame clones and lacks some. The sample holds 35,000 to 40,000 clones, about 85% seen once. The CDR3 contains 13 residues. The germline V gene encodes CDR1 MDHEN and CDR2 SYDVKM. V lost 6 bases to trimming and J lost 4 bases; unmatched junction nucleotides: 3. In the case of this clone: Its antigen is unknown.

Sequencing used CD45RA- memory CD4+ T cells from PBMCs. The source is a human donor with narcolepsy. The chain is built from TRBV28 and TRBJ2-7; 10 bases match TRBD2. The CDR3 loop is CASSSSGGYEQYF. CDR3 coding DNA: TGTGCCAGCAGCTCTAGCGGGGGTTACGAGCAGTACTTC. Combining the CDR3 with reference TRBV28 and TRBJ2-7 gives the whole variable domain DVKVTQSSRYLVKRTGEKVFLECVQDMDHENMFWYRQDPGLGLRLIYFSYDVKMKEKGDIPEGYSVSREKKERFSLILESASTNQTSMYLCASSSSGGYEQYFGPGTRLTVT.